These 12 T cell receptor beta chains share one sample of origin, sequenced in a study of regulatory T cells in long-lasting Graves disease. Time point denoted: newly diagnosed GD, antithyroid drugs for less than 3 months. Isolated PBMC RNA provided the starting material for the TCR library. The TCR beta library used iRepertoire HTBI primers with Arm-PCR amplification of CDR3. TCRdb reanalysed the multiplex PCR reads using MiXCR and keeps one entry per CDR3 protein. The sample comprises roughly 360,000 distinct CDR3 sequences, approximately 10% of which are singletons, and 18% rests with the top ten. This sample was also put to use in a study of T cells in Graves' hyperthyroidism and ophthalmopathy.

Sequencing used peripheral blood mononuclear cells (PBMCs), obtained at new diagnosis, from a patient treated with antithyroid drugs. All receptors come from a woman aged 18-30 years with Graves disease.

This chain links TRBV20-1 with TRBJ1-1, with D possibly matching TRBD1 (5 bases). The CDR3 has 14 residues. CDR1 and CDR2 from the germline V gene are DFQATT and SNEGSKA (reference sequence). V was shortened by 3 bases and J by 1 base, with 12 bases between the two germline ends. Written as DNA, the CDR3 is TGCAGTGCTAGCCCTCAGGGCGGGAACACTGAAGCTTTCTTT. This sequence encodes CSASPQGGNTEAFF.

This clonotype was observed at least ten times. The conserved phenylalanine or tryptophan normally closing the CDR3 is absent here, so this likely arose from a read error. This chain uses TRBV12-3 or TRBV12-4 with TRBJ1-2, with D unresolved. V dropped 0 bases and J dropped 8 bases, with 7 bases sitting between them. The CDR3 runs to 12 residues. The CDR3 reads CASSLALWGYTL. The CDR3 DNA reads as TGTGCCAGCAGTTTAGCGCTGTGGGGCTACACCCTC.

The rearrangement links TRBV29-1 to TRBJ1-1; D remains ambiguous. Germline CDR1 reads SQVTM; CDR2 reads ANQGSEA. Trimming left V 4 bases short and J 4 bases short, with 19 bases between. The CDR3 is made up of 15 amino acids. The CDR3 reads CSVVPSRGWVTEAFF. CDR3 nucleotides: TGCAGCGTTGTACCCAGCCGCGGGTGGGTCACTGAAGCTTTCTTT.

This clonotype came up many times. The chain recombines TRBV12-3 or TRBV12-4 with TRBJ1-1; no definite D call. Trimming removed 10 bases at V and 1 base at J, with 13 bases between. The CDR3 has 13 amino acids. The CDR3 nucleotides are TGTGCCATCATTGGGCCGGAGAACACTGAAGCTTTCTTT. Its protein product is CAIIGPENTEAFF.

This clonotype was seen a handful of times. The J gene is TRBJ2-7, the V gene TRBV19; possible D gene TRBD2, 5 bases. Germline CDR1 LNHDA, CDR2 SQIVND (reference sequence). The CDR3 has 14 amino acids. V was pared by 3 bases and J by 2 bases, with 11 bases between. CDR3 DNA: TGTGCCAGTAGTATCGGGAACTTGGCCTACGAGCAGTACTTC. This codes for CASSIGNLAYEQYF. The full variable domain, with the rest looked up from reference TRBV19 and TRBJ2-7, is DGGITQSPKYLFRKEGQNVTLSCEQNLNHDAMYWYRQDPGQGLRLIYYSQIVNDFQKGDIAEGYSVSREKKESFPLTVTSAQKNPTAFYLCASSIGNLAYEQYFGPGTRLTVT.

In its sample, this clonotype was seen many times. This chain joins TRBV6-1 and TRBJ1-1, with no clear D. The V end lost 7 bases, the J end lost 10 bases, and 16 bases lay between the germline ends. The CDR3 length is 12 residues. Germline V CDR1 and CDR2: MNHNS, SASEGT. CDR3 bases: TGTGCCAGCACTAATAACCCTCCCGGAGCTTTCTTT. Amino acids: CASTNNPPGAFF.

In this sample, this clonotype turned up many times. The chain has TRBV19 and TRBJ2-3; no definite D call. The CDR3 has 14 residues. The V end lost 9 bases, the J end lost 2 bases, and 15 bases lay between the germline ends. CDR1 and CDR2 (germline): LNHDA, SQIVND (reference sequence). The CDR3 is CASSFSDSTDTQYF. The CDR3, as DNA: TGTGCCAGCAGTTTCTCTGATTCCACAGATACGCAGTATTTT. Combining the CDR3 with reference TRBV19 and TRBJ2-3 gives the whole variable domain DGGITQSPKYLFRKEGQNVTLSCEQNLNHDAMYWYRQDPGQGLRLIYYSQIVNDFQKGDIAEGYSVSREKKESFPLTVTSAQKNPTAFYLCASSFSDSTDTQYFGPGTRLTVL.

In this sample, this clonotype turned up many times. CDR3 sequence (DNA): TGTGCCAGCTGCCCGGGAGAGCCTGGAAACACCATATATTTT. This codes for CASCPGEPGNTIYF. The chain recombines TRBV18 with TRBJ1-3; unclear D gene. The CDR3 contains 14 residues. Looked up from germline, CDR1 is KGHSH and CDR2 is LQKENI. V was shortened by 7 bases and J by 2 bases, with 12 bases between the two germline ends.

At least ten counts were recorded for this clonotype. The CDR3 region is CASSFNPSSYNEQFF. For the CDR3, the DNA is TGTGCCAGCAGTTTCAACCCGAGCTCCTACAATGAGCAGTTCTTC. V usage is TRBV27 and J usage is TRBJ2-1, with unresolved D. CDR1 and CDR2 from the germline V gene are MNHEY and SMNVEV (reference sequence). Trimming shortened V by 3 bases and J by 0 bases, and 9 bases separated the two germline ends. This CDR3 is 15 amino acids long.

This clonotype was seen ten or more times. The V call is TRBV15, the J call TRBJ2-1; the D gene is possibly TRBD1 (5 bases). Germline V lookup: CDR1 LNHNV, CDR2 YYDKDF (reference sequence). Trimming cost V 1 base and J 7 bases, with 20 bases left between them. The CDR3 totals 17 residues. The CDR3 coding sequence is TGTGCCACCAGCAGAGGCAGGGTCCCAGCGTTAAAAAATGAGCAGTTCTTC. It translates to CATSRGRVPALKNEQFF.

This clonotype has more than one count but fewer than ten. The rearrangement joins TRBV15 to TRBJ2-2; D uncertain. From germline, CDR1 is LNHNV and CDR2 YYDKDF (reference sequence). Trimming stripped 0 bases from V and 5 bases from J, with 7 bases between. The length of the CDR3 is 14 residues. The CDR3 DNA reads TGTGCCACCAGCAGAGATCGGTGGACCGGGGAGCTGTTTTTT. It specifies CATSRDRWTGELFF.

Many counts were recorded for this clonotype. This chain joins TRBV7-2 and TRBJ1-1; no reliable D call. Trimming removed 1 base from V and 5 bases from J, with 11 bases in between. The CDR3 covers 14 residues. Germline CDR1 and CDR2: SGHTA and FQGNSA. CDR3 residues: CASSLGPAGTEAFF. CDR3 bases: TGTGCCAGCAGCTTAGGTCCGGCCGGGACTGAAGCTTTCTTT.